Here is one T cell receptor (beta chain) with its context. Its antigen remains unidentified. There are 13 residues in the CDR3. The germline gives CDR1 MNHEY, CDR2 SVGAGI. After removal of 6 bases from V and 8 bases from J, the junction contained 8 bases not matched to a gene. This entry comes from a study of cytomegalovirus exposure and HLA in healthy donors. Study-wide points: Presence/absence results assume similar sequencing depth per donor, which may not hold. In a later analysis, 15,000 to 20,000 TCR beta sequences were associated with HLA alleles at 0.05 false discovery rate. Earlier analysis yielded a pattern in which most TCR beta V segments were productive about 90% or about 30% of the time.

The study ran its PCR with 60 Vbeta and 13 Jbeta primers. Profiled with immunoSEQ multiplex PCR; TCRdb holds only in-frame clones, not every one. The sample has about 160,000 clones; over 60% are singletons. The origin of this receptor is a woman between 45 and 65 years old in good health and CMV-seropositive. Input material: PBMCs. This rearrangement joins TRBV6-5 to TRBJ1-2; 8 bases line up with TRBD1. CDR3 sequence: CASSTQGERGYTF. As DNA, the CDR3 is TGTGCCAGCAGCACACAGGGGGAGAGGGGCTACACCTTC.